This section outlines one T cell receptor beta chain sequence together with its context. Unique molecular identifiers were built into the TCRbeta library. One entry per CDR3 protein results from TCRdb running MiXCR on the PCR reads. The sample lists about 830,000 distinct CDR3 sequences, 15% to 20% occurring once. This entry belongs to a study of T-cell reconstitution after alpha-beta-depleted transplantation in children. The sequences come from PBMCs, mostly from graft donor cells, collected 360 days after TCRalphabeta/CD19-depleted stem cell transplant. The source of this sequence is a male patient under 18 who had a stem cell transplant for acute lymphoblastic leukemia, so the T cells may come from the graft donor.

The CDR3 loop reads CSPREGADYGYTF. For the CDR3, the DNA is TGCAGCCCGAGGGAGGGGGCGGACTATGGCTACACCTTC. The rearrangement uses TRBV20-1 and TRBJ1-2; 7 nucleotides match TRBD1. Germline lookup yields CDR1 DFQATT and CDR2 SNEGSKA (reference sequence). There are 13 residues in the CDR3.